This TCR beta chain was sequenced for a study of Graves' ophthalmopathy and Graves' hyperthyroidism. Germline V gives CDR1 SNHLY, CDR2 FYNNEI. Trimming took off 8 bases at V and 14 bases at J, with 16 bases between the two ends. The CDR3 is 11 amino acids. RNA served as the template for amplifying TCR beta CDR3 regions. Scientists carried out first-round RT-PCR using HTBI primers and then a second-round multiplex PCR. A single record per CDR3 protein comes from TCRdb applying MiXCR to the multiplex PCR reads. The sample lists about 370,000 distinct CDR3 sequences, 17% occurring once. There are many counts of this clonotype.

The chain joins TRBV2 to TRBJ2-4; D is tentatively TRBD1 or TRBD2 (6 bases each). Sequences were obtained from peripheral blood. The TCR was taken from an adult woman with stable Graves' hyperthyroidism. The DNA of the CDR3 is TGTGCCAGCGGCAGTGGGGGGCCTAAGTACTTC. Protein: CASGSGGPKYF.